The 23 T cell receptor beta chains reported below all come from one sample, sequenced in a study of blood T cell repertoires in COVID-19. The repertoire was sequenced with immunoSEQ multiplex PCR; TCRdb's copy has only in-frame clones and lacks some. The sample includes fewer than 200,000 clones, 70% to 90% of them seen just once. The specimen sequenced was peripheral blood. These receptors all come from a woman older than 75 with COVID-19, enrolled during active disease.

The V gene is TRBV3-1 (or the pseudogene TRBV3-2), the J gene TRBJ2-7; TRBD2 might be the D (6 bases). Trimming removed 1 base at V and 4 bases at J, with 14 bases between. Germline V CDR1 and CDR2: LGHDT, YNNKEL (reference sequence). The CDR3 covers 15 residues. The CDR3, as DNA: TGTGCCAGCAGCCAAGCGGGCGGGAATAATTACGAGCAGTACTTC. Its translation is CASSQAGGNNYEQYF.

There are a few counts of this clone. The chain is built from TRBV28 and TRBJ2-5, with 7 positions matching TRBD1. CDR1 MDHEN and CDR2 SYDVKM come from the germline V gene. With V trimmed by 5 bases and J by 5 bases, 11 bases remained unmatched. CDR3 length equals 15 residues. The CDR3 spells CASSAPTGNGETQYF. The CDR3 region has the DNA TGTGCCAGCAGTGCCCCGACAGGGAACGGGGAGACCCAGTACTTC.

The V and J genes are TRBV5-4 and TRBJ2-2; D perhaps matches TRBD2 (6 bases). Germline loops: CDR1 SGHNT, CDR2 YYREEE (reference sequence). CDR3 length: 15 residues. Trimming removed 5 bases from V and 0 bases from J, with 11 bases in between. This CDR3 is CASSPGLPNTGELFF. The CDR3 bases are TGTGCCAGCAGTCCGGGACTCCCGAACACCGGGGAGCTGTTTTTT. The variable domain in full, with the rest retrieved from reference TRBV5-4 and TRBJ2-2, is ETGVTQSPTHLIKTRGQQVTLRCSSQSGHNTVSWYQQALGQGPQFIFQYYREEENGRGNFPPRFSGLQFPNYSSELNVNALELDDSALYLCASSPGLPNTGELFFGEGSRLTVL.

The chain combines TRBV7-8 with TRBJ2-2; 7 bases match TRBD1. V shed 5 bases and J 1 base; nucleotides not matched to a gene: 10. In germline, CDR1 is SGHVS, CDR2 FQNEAQ. The CDR3 sequence is 17 residues long. CDR3 in DNA: TGTGCCAGCAGCCCCCGGTCCGGGACAGTGAACACCGGGGAGCTGTTTTTT. Residues: CASSPRSGTVNTGELFF. The full variable domain, completed using reference TRBV7-8 and TRBJ2-2, is GAGVSQSPRYKVAKRGQDVALRCDPISGHVSLFWYQQALGQGPEFLTYFQNEAQLDKSGLPSDRFFAERPEGSVSTLKIQRTQQEDSAVYLCASSPRSGTVNTGELFFGEGSRLTVL.

The rearrangement joins TRBV3-1 (or the pseudogene TRBV3-2) to TRBJ1-3; 7 bases agree with TRBD1. CDR1 LGHDT and CDR2 YNNKEL come from the germline V gene (reference sequence). This CDR3 spans 15 amino acids. V lost 4 bases and J lost 0; bases outside the gene matches: 3. The CDR3 DNA reads as TGTGCCAGCAGCCCAGACAGGGCCTCTGGAAACACCATATATTTT. It yields the protein CASSPDRASGNTIYF.

This clone appeared a single time. The CDR3 nucleotides read TGTGCCAGCAGCTTACACTCGTCCTCACCCCTCCACTTT. It encodes CASSLHSSSPLHF. The chain employs TRBV7-2 and TRBJ1-6, with D unclear. V lost 2 bases and J 10 bases, leaving 9 bases between the germline ends. The CDR3 contains 13 residues. The germline V gene has CDR1 SGHTA and CDR2 FQGNSA.

V usage is TRBV19 and J usage is TRBJ2-1, with 11 bases aligning to TRBD2. The germline V gene has CDR1 LNHDA and CDR2 SQIVND (reference sequence). CDR3 size: 16 residues. The trim removed 1 base at V and 9 bases at J, leaving 8 bases unmatched. The chain's CDR3 is CASSIAGTSGQLEQFF. In DNA form, the CDR3 reads TGTGCCAGTAGTATAGCCGGGACTAGCGGACAGCTTGAGCAGTTCTTC.

The chain recombines TRBV11-2 with TRBJ1-5, with 8 nucleotides matching TRBD1. CDR1 is SGHAT and CDR2 is FQNNGV in the germline V gene. The CDR3 has 14 residues. The ends lost 6 bases at V and 6 bases at J; junction bases unmatched: 7. The CDR3 reads CASSFQGAGQPQHF. In DNA form, the CDR3 reads TGTGCCAGCAGTTTCCAGGGGGCAGGTCAGCCCCAGCATTTT. Based on the CDR3 plus reference TRBV11-2 and TRBJ1-5, the full variable domain is EAGVAQSPRYKIIEKRQSVAFWCNPISGHATLYWYQQILGQGPKLLIQFQNNGVVDDSQLPKDRFSAERLKGVDSTLKIQPAKLEDSAVYLCASSFQGAGQPQHFGDGTRLSIL.

V gene TRBV28 combines with J gene TRBJ2-5; D call uncertain. V dropped 7 bases and J dropped 6 bases, with 18 bases sitting between them. The germline V gene has CDR1 MDHEN and CDR2 SYDVKM. This CDR3 spans 14 amino acids. CDR3 residues: CASNSPPGAQTQYF. CDR3 in DNA: TGTGCCAGCAACTCCCCCCCCGGAGCTCAGACCCAGTACTTC.

The V gene is TRBV28, the J gene TRBJ1-1; 7 bases fit TRBD1. CDR3 size: 11 residues. CDR1 is MDHEN, CDR2 SYDVKM, per germline. V lost 6 bases and J lost 11; bases outside the gene matches: 6. The CDR3 DNA reads as TGTGCCAGCAGAACAGGGGTTTTCGCTTTCTTT. The encoded protein is CASRTGVFAFF.

This chain joins TRBV20-1 and TRBJ2-7; perhaps TRBD1 as D (5 bases). The CDR3 has 11 residues. Trimming left V 6 bases short and J 1 base short, with 7 bases between. Germline V gene lookup returns CDR1 DFQATT and CDR2 SNEGSKA (reference sequence). CDR3 region: CSAQGSYEQYF. CDR3 nucleotides: TGCAGTGCCCAGGGTTCCTACGAGCAGTACTTC.

This chain uses TRBV2 with TRBJ1-1; D may be TRBD1 (6 bases). The CDR3 totals 14 residues. V lost 1 base and J lost 5, with 11 bases in between. The germline gives CDR1 SNHLY, CDR2 FYNNEI. The CDR3, as DNA: TGTGCCAGCAGTGAAGACAGGGTCGGGACTGAAGCTTTCTTT. This translates into CASSEDRVGTEAFF.

This clone has more than one count but fewer than ten. V and J are TRBV11-1 and TRBJ2-1; possible D gene TRBD2, 5 bases. This CDR3 is built from 14 residues. Deletions cut 3 bases from V and 5 bases from J, with 11 bases between. Germline V gives CDR1 SGHAT, CDR2 FQDESV (reference sequence). CDR3 nucleotides: TGTGCCAGCAGCTTGAGGGAGCTCGACAATGAGCAGTTCTTC. Its translation: CASSLRELDNEQFF.

The rearrangement joins TRBV5-4 to TRBJ2-1; 11 positions match TRBD1. In germline, CDR1 is SGHNT, CDR2 YYREEE (reference sequence). The trim removed 2 bases at V and 8 bases at J, leaving 6 bases unmatched. CDR3 size: 15 residues. CDR3 nucleotide sequence: TGTGCCAGCAGCTTTCCCGGACAGGGGGCCGATGAGCAGTTCTTC. Its protein is CASSFPGQGADEQFF.

Turning to this clone: Other DNA sequences in this sample translate to the same CDR3. V and J are TRBV28 and TRBJ2-2; tentatively, D is TRBD2 (6 bases). The CDR3 length is 13 residues. Between the trimmed V and J ends, which lost 3 bases and 6 bases, there was a span of 8 bases. Germline CDR1 and CDR2: MDHEN and SYDVKM. The DNA for the CDR3 is TGTGCCAGCAGTTTGGCGGGGCCCGGGGAGCTGTTTTTT. It is translated as CASSLAGPGELFF.

V usage is TRBV29-1 and J usage is TRBJ1-2; D unclear. The CDR3 totals 13 residues. Trimming shortened V by 2 bases and J by 2 bases, and 9 bases separated the two germline ends. The germline V gene has CDR1 SQVTM and CDR2 ANQGSEA. The CDR3 reads CSVELTGNYGYTF. Written as DNA, the CDR3 is TGCAGCGTTGAACTCACGGGAAACTATGGCTACACCTTC.

The chain has TRBV9 and TRBJ2-1; 10 bases align to TRBD2. The germline V gene has CDR1 SGDLS and CDR2 YYNGEE. The CDR3 has 17 residues. Trimming at V came to 3 bases and at J to 3 bases, leaving 9 bases not matched to a gene. Here the CDR3 reads CASSAFELAGSYNEQFF. CDR3 bases: TGTGCCAGCAGCGCGTTTGAACTAGCGGGGAGCTACAATGAGCAGTTCTTC.

The CDR3 spells CASSFDRGAYGYTF. For the CDR3, the DNA is TGTGCCAGCAGCTTTGACAGGGGGGCCTATGGCTACACCTTC. This chain joins TRBV5-8 and TRBJ1-2, with TRBD1 matching 9 bases. Trimming cost V 2 bases and J 4 bases; bases outside gene matches: 3. This CDR3 region has 14 residues. Germline V gene data show CDR1 as SGHTS and CDR2 as YDEGEE.

The J gene is TRBJ2-2, the V gene TRBV28; D gene uncertain. Germline CDR1 and CDR2: MDHEN and SYDVKM. Trimming removed 0 bases from V and 2 bases from J, with 4 bases in between. CDR3 length: 14 residues. The CDR3 reads CASSLWLNTGELFF. CDR3 sequence (DNA): TGTGCCAGCAGTTTATGGTTAAACACCGGGGAGCTGTTTTTT.

The chain is built from TRBV7-2 and TRBJ2-7; 11 bases match TRBD2. Germline CDR1 is SGHTA and CDR2 is FQGNSA. The CDR3 extends over 15 amino acids. The V and J ends lost 6 bases and 3 bases, in that order; junction bases with no gene match: 7. The CDR3 nucleotides are TGTGCCAGCAGATTTACTAGCGGGGGCTACTACGAGCAGTACTTC. Translated: CASRFTSGGYYEQYF.

The chain links TRBV7-2 to TRBJ1-4, with a possible D match to TRBD1 (5 bases). The germline gives CDR1 SGHTA, CDR2 FQGNSA. The CDR3 has 16 residues. V was cut by 1 base and J by 0 bases, with 9 bases left in between. The CDR3 coding sequence is TGTGCCAGCAGCTTAGTCCCAGGGACAACTAATGAAAAACTGTTTTTT. It translates to CASSLVPGTTNEKLFF.

This clone occurred once. The V and J genes are TRBV19 and TRBJ2-5; 7 nucleotides line up with TRBD1. The CDR3 runs 13 residues. V was pared by 5 bases and J by 2 bases, with 2 bases of the junction left unmatched. CDR1 is LNHDA and CDR2 is SQIVND in the germline V gene (reference sequence). CDR3 in DNA: TGTGCCAGTAGTGGGGGACAGCAAGAGACCCAGTACTTC. Its translation: CASSGGQQETQYF.

This clone was seen more than once but under ten times. This chain connects TRBV5-5 to TRBJ2-2; TRBD2 aligns across 7 bases. The junction had 4 bases not matched to a gene; V was cut back by 0 bases and J by 5 bases. The length of the CDR3 is 15 residues. CDR1 is SGHKS and CDR2 is YYEKEE in the germline V gene (reference sequence). In nucleotides, the CDR3 is TGTGCCAGCAGCTTGGATCCCGGGGGGACCGGGGAGCTGTTTTTT. Amino acid sequence: CASSLDPGGTGELFF.